This TCR beta chain was retrieved from a study of cytomegalovirus exposure and HLA in healthy donors. General study findings and limits: It was about 180 TCR beta chains that were listed as cytomegalovirus-associated.

This CDR3 contains 19 residues. With 6 bases clipped from V and 3 bases from J, the junction kept 12 bases outside the gene matches. Germline V gene lookup returns CDR1 ENHRY and CDR2 SYGVKD. TCRdb keeps only in-frame clones here, not all; method: immunoSEQ multiplex PCR. The sample records 260,000 or so clones, 70% to 90% being singletons. A note on this clone: The antigen is not known.

The sequence was obtained from a woman younger than 30 in good health and CMV-seronegative. Sequenced sample: PBMCs. The chain uses TRBV10-3 and TRBJ2-3, with 16 positions matching TRBD2. DNA of the CDR3: TGTGCCATCAGAGAAAGCCCCGGGACTAGCGGGAGGGCAACAGATACGCAGTATTTT. Protein sequence: CAIRESPGTSGRATDTQYF.